This T cell receptor (beta chain) was recorded in a study of control samples from healthy donors and cancer patients. Trimming cost V 8 bases and J 6 bases, with 22 bases left between them. This CDR3 comprises 15 residues. Per germline, CDR1 LNHNV and CDR2 YYDKDF (reference sequence). This clone was detected a few times. The protocol was immunoSEQ multiplex PCR, while the TCRdb copy is restricted to in-frame clones and leaves out a portion. The sample records around 95,000 clones, approximately 80% being singletons. The receptor was derived from a man between 25 and 39 years old in good health. Sequences were obtained from blood. The genes are TRBV15 and TRBJ1-2; a weak D match, TRBD1 (5 bases). As DNA, the CDR3 is TGTGCCACCGGGGCAGGAGGAGTGTACGTCGATGGCTACACCTTC. This gives the protein CATGAGGVYVDGYTF. Drawing the rest from reference TRBV15 and TRBJ1-2, the complete variable domain is DAMVIQNPRYQVTQFGKPVTLSCSQTLNHNVMYWYQQKSSQAPKLLFHYYDKDFNNEADTPDNFQSRRPNTSFCFLDIRSPGLGDTAMYLCATGAGGVYVDGYTFGSGTRLTVV.